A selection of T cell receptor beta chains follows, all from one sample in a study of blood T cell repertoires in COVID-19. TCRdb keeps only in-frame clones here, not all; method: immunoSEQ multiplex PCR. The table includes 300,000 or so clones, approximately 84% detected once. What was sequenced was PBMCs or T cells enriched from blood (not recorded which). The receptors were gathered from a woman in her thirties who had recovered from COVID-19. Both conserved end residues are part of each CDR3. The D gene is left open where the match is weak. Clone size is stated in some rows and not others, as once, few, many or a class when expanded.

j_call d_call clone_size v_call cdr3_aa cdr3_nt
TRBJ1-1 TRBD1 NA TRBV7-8 CASSWTGLNTEAFF TGTGCCAGCAGCTGGACAGGATTGAACACTGAAGCTTTCTTT
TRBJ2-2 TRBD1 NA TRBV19 CASSKGQGLTGELFF TGTGCCAGTAGTAAGGGACAGGGCCTCACCGGGGAGCTGTTTTTT
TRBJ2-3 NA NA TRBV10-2 CASSDRTGLSDTQYF TGCGCCAGCAGTGACCGGACGGGATTATCGGATACGCAGTATTTT
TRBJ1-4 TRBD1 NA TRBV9 CASSPDRGQREKLFF TGTGCCAGCAGCCCCGACAGGGGGCAGCGGGAAAAACTGTTTTTT
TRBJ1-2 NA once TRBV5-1 CASSPLESDPRGYTF TGCGCCAGCAGCCCCCTTGAGAGCGACCCAAGGGGCTACACCTTC
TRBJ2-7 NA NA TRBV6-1 CASSELGQLYEQYF TGTGCCAGCAGTGAATTGGGACAACTCTACGAGCAGTACTTC
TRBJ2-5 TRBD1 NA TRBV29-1 CSGTGGGETQYF TGCAGCGGGACAGGGGGCGGGGAGACCCAGTACTTC
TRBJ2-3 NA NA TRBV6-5 CASSRRDTQYF TGTGCCAGCAGTCGGAGAGATACGCAGTATTTT
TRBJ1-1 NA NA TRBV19 CASSWAATRNTEAFF TGTGCCAGTAGTTGGGCAGCCACAAGGAACACTGAAGCTTTCTTT
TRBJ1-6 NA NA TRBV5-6 CASSLEQLNSPLHF TGTGCCAGCAGCTTGGAACAGCTAAATTCACCCCTCCACTTT
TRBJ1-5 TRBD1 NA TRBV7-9 CASSSTGQTAYSNQPQHF TGTGCCAGCAGCTCCACGGGACAGACTGCGTATAGCAATCAGCCCCAGCATTTT
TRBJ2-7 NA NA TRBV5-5 CASSWGTATYEQYF TGTGCCAGCAGCTGGGGGACTGCTACCTACGAGCAGTACTTC
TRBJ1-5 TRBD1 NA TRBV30 CAWSDFRGSDQPQHF TGTGCCTGGAGTGATTTCAGGGGGAGCGATCAGCCCCAGCATTTT
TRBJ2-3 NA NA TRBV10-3 CAISAPESGTSTDTQYF TGTGCCATCAGTGCCCCAGAGAGCGGTACTAGCACAGATACGCAGTATTTT
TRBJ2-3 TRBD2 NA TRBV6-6 CASSPTLSGGATDTQYF TGTGCCAGCAGTCCCACATTAAGCGGGGGGGCTACAGATACGCAGTATTTT
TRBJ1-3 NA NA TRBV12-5 CARLTGDSGNTIYF TGTGCTCGCCTTACAGGTGACTCTGGAAACACCATATATTTT
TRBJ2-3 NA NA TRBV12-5 CASGLFRGGTDTQYF TGTGCTAGTGGTTTGTTTCGGGGAGGCACAGATACGCAGTATTTT
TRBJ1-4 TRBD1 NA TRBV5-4 CASSSGTGNEKLFF TGTGCCAGCAGCTCCGGGACAGGCAATGAAAAACTGTTTTTT
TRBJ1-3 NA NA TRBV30 CAGKDRRVGNTIYF TGTGCCGGCAAGGACCGGAGGGTTGGAAACACCATATATTTT
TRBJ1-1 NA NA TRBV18 CASSHGERGTEAFF TGTGCCAGCTCACACGGGGAGCGGGGCACTGAAGCTTTCTTT
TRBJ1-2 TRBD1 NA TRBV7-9 CASSLMEGAYGYTF TGTGCCAGCAGCTTAATGGAGGGGGCCTATGGCTACACCTTC
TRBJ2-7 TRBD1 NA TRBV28 CASSLGQHTYEQYF TGTGCCAGCAGTCTGGGACAGCACACCTACGAGCAGTACTTC
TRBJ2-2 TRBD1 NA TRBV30 CAWSNLGQGIGELFF TGTGCCTGGAGCAACCTAGGACAGGGCATCGGGGAGCTGTTTTTT
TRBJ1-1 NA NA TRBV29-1 CSVERRGSSEAFF TGCAGCGTTGAACGGCGGGGAAGCTCTGAAGCTTTCTTT
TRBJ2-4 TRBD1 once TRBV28 CASSLSFAGTGFKNIQYF TGTGCCAGCAGTTTATCGTTTGCCGGGACAGGGTTCAAAAACATTCAGTACTTC
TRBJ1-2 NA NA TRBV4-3 CASSQVDGDYGYTF TGCGCCAGCAGCCAAGTAGACGGAGACTATGGCTACACCTTC
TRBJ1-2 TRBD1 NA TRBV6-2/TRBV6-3 CASSYMGQPSHGYTF TGTGCCAGCAGTTACATGGGACAGCCGTCTCATGGCTACACCTTC
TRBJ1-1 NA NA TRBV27 CASSLSTRNTEAFF TGTGCCAGCAGTCTGTCGACACGGAACACTGAAGCTTTCTTT